This TCR beta chain was sequenced in a study of cytomegalovirus exposure and HLA in healthy donors. Study observations and caveats: It emerged from a later analysis that several of the most significant clusters appeared to be linked to common viral pathogens. Association of a missense DCLRE1C variant with TCR beta V- and J-gene trimming was reported in a later analysis. Sequencing depth across donors, presence/absence analyses assumed, was roughly uniform.

Likely unrecorded immune exposures existed in these nominally healthy donors. Points on this clone: Its cognate antigen is unknown.

Primers included in the PCR were 60 Vbeta and 13 Jbeta primers. The method was immunoSEQ multiplex PCR; TCRdb's version includes in-frame clones alone and lacks a portion of them. The data contain under 150,000 clones, 70% to 75% of them singletons. The CDR3 spans 13 residues. Trimming cost V 2 bases and J 5 bases, with 7 bases left between them. Germline V lookup: CDR1 GTSNPN, CDR2 SVGIG (reference sequence). The chain recombines TRBV30 with TRBJ1-6, with D possibly TRBD1 on 5 matching bases. Sequenced: PBMCs. The sequence was obtained from a woman between 18 and 29 years old in good health and CMV-seronegative. Written as DNA, the CDR3 is TGTGCCTGGAGTCGGACAAATAATTCACCCCTCCACTTT. Translating gives CAWSRTNNSPLHF. The full variable domain, completed using reference TRBV30 and TRBJ1-6, is SQTIHQWPATLVQPVGSPLSLECTVEGTSNPNLYWYRQAAGRGLQLLFYSVGIGQISSEVPQNLSASRPQDRQFILSSKKLLLSDSGFYLCAWSRTNNSPLHFGNGTRLTVT.